This T cell receptor (beta chain) stems from a study of cytomegalovirus exposure and HLA in healthy donors. Findings and caveats of the study: More than 15,000 TCR beta sequences were associated with HLA alleles at 0.05 false discovery rate in a later analysis.

PCR amplification relied on 60 Vbeta primers (plus 13 Jbeta primers). Libraries were prepared by immunoSEQ multiplex PCR; TCRdb keeps only in-frame clonotypes and omits some of them. Found here are roughly 150,000 clones, around 85% of them singletons; the top ten hold approximately 2.1%. A word on this clone: Its specificity is not known.

The V and J ends lost 5 bases and 0 bases respectively, with 11 bases between them. Germline CDR1 reads MNHEY; CDR2 reads SVGAGI. The CDR3 has 14 amino acids. This TCR was recovered from a male donor in good health and CMV-seronegative. What was sequenced was PBMCs. J is TRBJ2-7 and V is TRBV6-5; TRBD1 might be the D (6 bases). CDR3 sequence reads: CASSRQVRSYEQYF. The CDR3 region has the DNA TGTGCCAGCAGTAGACAGGTGCGCTCCTACGAGCAGTACTTC.